This is a list of T cell receptor beta chains from one sample in a study of blood T cell repertoires in COVID-19. Generated by immunoSEQ multiplex PCR, the TCRdb table keeps only in-frame clones and is missing some. Here the sample spans under 400,000 clones, around 87% being singletons. The source material was PBMCs or T cells enriched from blood (not recorded which). The receptor source for this set is a man aged 35 to 55 in a cohort exposed to, infected with or recovered from COVID-19 (not recorded which). Each CDR3 is given with its conserved first and last residue. Each record gives: J gene, D gene, clone size, V gene, CDR3 protein, CDR3 DNA. A D gene is named only where the DNA matches it firmly. Clone size is given for some rows only: seen once, a few or many times, or a class if the clone is expanded.

TRBJ2-1 TRBD1 few TRBV7-9 CASNRQGGGEQFF TGTGCCAGCAACAGACAGGGTGGCGGAGAGCAGTTCTTC
TRBJ2-7 . few TRBV12-2 CASRLRPGTSGILFYEQYF TGTGCAAGTCGCCTTAGGCCTGGGACTAGCGGGATTTTGTTCTACGAGCAGTACTTC
TRBJ1-5 . few TRBV15 CATSAQGSNQPQHF TGTGCCACCAGCGCCCAGGGGTCTAATCAGCCCCAGCATTTT
TRBJ2-5 TRBD2 . TRBV7-3 CASSLGPSGIGQETQYF TGTGCCAGCAGCTTAGGTCCTAGCGGGATAGGGCAAGAGACCCAGTACTTC
TRBJ2-7 . . TRBV2 CASSERGYEQYF TGTGCCAGCAGTGAAAGGGGTTACGAGCAGTACTTC
TRBJ1-1 TRBD1 . TRBV7-2 CASSLFPGQGAAFF TGTGCCAGCAGCTTATTCCCGGGACAGGGGGCAGCTTTCTTT
TRBJ2-2 TRBD2 . TRBV28 CASSFQTSGNTGELFF TGTGCCAGCAGTTTTCAGACTAGCGGGAACACCGGGGAGCTGTTTTTT
TRBJ1-6 TRBD1 . TRBV30 CAWSKLGQGVGNSPLHF TGTGCCTGGAGTAAGCTTGGACAGGGAGTAGGGAATTCACCCCTCCACTTT
TRBJ2-5 . . TRBV5-1 CASSLGQANQETQYF TGCGCCAGCAGCTTGGGACAGGCGAACCAAGAGACCCAGTACTTC
TRBJ1-5 . . TRBV21-1 CGLPGGAHQPQHF TGTGGGCTTCCCGGGGGGGCTCATCAGCCCCAGCATTTT
TRBJ1-6 . . TRBV4-1 CASSQGQYNSPLHF TGCGCCAGCAGCCAAGGACAGTATAATTCACCCCTCCACTTT
TRBJ1-1 . . TRBV5-1 CASSGVARSEAFF TGCGCCAGCAGCGGAGTTGCGAGGAGTGAAGCTTTCTTT
TRBJ1-2 TRBD1 . TRBV20-1 CSAAGTGGYTF TGCAGTGCTGCCGGGACAGGGGGCTACACCTTC
TRBJ2-7 TRBD2 . TRBV20-1 CSASTLAGLSYEQYF TGCAGTGCTAGTACTCTAGCGGGCTTATCCTACGAGCAGTACTTC
TRBJ2-6 TRBD2 once TRBV4-1 CASSQVASGYRLSGANVLTF TGCGCCAGCAGCCAAGTGGCTAGCGGATACCGCCTCTCTGGGGCCAACGTCCTGACTTTC
TRBJ1-5 . . TRBV28 CASSFGQIRQPQHF TGTGCCAGCAGTTTTGGGCAGATACGGCAGCCCCAGCATTTT
TRBJ1-1 TRBD1 . TRBV5-6 CASTRTGGEKRTEAFF TGTGCCAGCACCAGGACAGGGGGCGAAAAGAGGACTGAAGCTTTCTTT
TRBJ1-3 . . TRBV9 CASNADSSGNTIYF TGTGCCAGCAACGCTGACAGCTCTGGAAACACCATATATTTT
TRBJ2-7 . . TRBV7-2 CASSLTGSPYEQYF TGTGCCAGCAGCTTAACCGGGAGCCCCTACGAGCAGTACTTC
TRBJ1-1 TRBD1 once TRBV4-1 CASSQDRSRDRGAEAFF TGCGCCAGCAGCCAAGATAGGTCAAGGGACAGGGGGGCTGAAGCTTTCTTT
TRBJ1-1 TRBD1 . TRBV6-2/TRBV6-3 CASSETGQTEAFF TGTGCCAGCAGTGAGACAGGGCAAACTGAAGCTTTCTTT
TRBJ2-1 TRBD2 . TRBV11-1 CASSLGGGRYGNEQFF TGTGCCAGCAGCTTAGGTGGCGGGAGGTATGGGAATGAGCAGTTCTTC
TRBJ2-3 TRBD2 . TRBV7-2 CASSLGLAGGSTDTQYF TGTGCCAGCAGCTTAGGCCTAGCGGGAGGTTCCACAGATACGCAGTATTTT
TRBJ2-1 . . TRBV10-1 CASARDIYNEQFF TGCGCCAGCGCCCGGGACATTTACAATGAGCAGTTCTTC
TRBJ1-5 . . TRBV7-2 CASSPGQNSNQPQHF TGTGCCAGCAGCCCAGGACAGAATAGCAATCAGCCCCAGCATTTT
TRBJ2-1 TRBD2 . TRBV29-1 CSGTPSGRRNEQFF TGCAGCGGGACTCCTAGCGGGAGGCGTAATGAGCAGTTCTTC
TRBJ2-2 TRBD1 . TRBV7-8 CASSIGTGHGELFF TGTGCCAGCAGCATTGGGACAGGGCACGGGGAGCTGTTTTTT
TRBJ2-7 . . TRBV20-1 CSASLSSYEQYF TGCAGTGCTAGTCTTAGCTCCTACGAGCAGTACTTC
TRBJ1-4 . few TRBV10-1 CASSPGTTNEKLFF TGCGCCAGCAGCCCGGGAACAACTAATGAAAAACTGTTTTTT
TRBJ1-2 . . TRBV11-2 CASSLSANYGYTF TGTGCCAGCAGCTTGTCAGCTAACTATGGCTACACCTTC
TRBJ2-7 . many TRBV2 CASNSRVGDNEQYF TGTGCCAGCAACAGCCGAGTGGGGGACAACGAGCAGTACTTC
TRBJ2-1 TRBD2 once TRBV28 CASSPASSGSFNEQFF TGTGCCAGCAGCCCCGCGTCTAGCGGGAGTTTTAATGAGCAGTTCTTC
TRBJ2-3 TRBD1 . TRBV11-3 CASSRQGTSTDTQYF TGTGCCAGCAGCCGACAGGGGACTAGCACAGATACGCAGTATTTT
TRBJ1-4 . few TRBV28 CASSSSTGNIF .
TRBJ2-7 TRBD1 . TRBV7-9 CASSPRTGANNEQYF TGTGCCAGCAGCCCTAGGACAGGGGCTAACAACGAGCAGTACTTC
TRBJ1-1 . . TRBV7-9 CASSLQANTEAFF TGTGCCAGCAGCTTACAAGCGAACACTGAAGCTTTCTTT
TRBJ1-2 . . TRBV3-1/TRBV3-2 CASSQGQGNYGYTF TGTGCCAGCAGCCAAGGGCAGGGGAACTATGGCTACACCTTC
TRBJ2-5 TRBD2 . TRBV5-1 CASSLTGTSGRETQYF TGCGCCAGCAGCTTGACCGGGACTAGCGGGAGGGAGACCCAGTACTTC
TRBJ1-2 . once TRBV5-4 CASSLGTANYGYTF TGTGCCAGCAGCTTGGGGACAGCTAACTATGGCTACACCTTC
TRBJ1-2 . once TRBV21-1 CASSKVRRVGYTF TGTGCCAGCAGCAAAGTACGCAGGGTTGGCTACACCTTC
TRBJ2-5 TRBD1 . TRBV11-2 CASSLGDRGQETQYF TGTGCCAGCAGCTTAGGGGACAGGGGCCAAGAGACCCAGTACTTC
TRBJ1-2 TRBD1 . TRBV2 CASRRGQPASDGYTF TGTGCCAGCAGGAGGGGACAGCCGGCTTCCGATGGCTACACCTTC
TRBJ2-2 . few TRBV29-1 CSALGGYSNTGELFF TGCAGCGCTTTAGGCGGGTATTCGAACACCGGGGAGCTGTTTTTT
TRBJ1-5 . . TRBV4-1 CASSLRQVGQPQHF TGCGCCAGCAGCCTCCGACAGGTAGGACAGCCCCAGCATTTT
TRBJ2-1 TRBD2 . TRBV2 CASSVERENEQFF TGTGCCAGCAGTGTGGAGCGGGAGAATGAGCAGTTCTTC
TRBJ2-1 TRBD2 . TRBV7-8 CASSPRGREGHNEQFF TGTGCCAGCAGCCCCCGGGGGAGGGAGGGCCACAATGAGCAGTTCTTC
TRBJ2-2 . . TRBV7-2 CASSLALGRGESAGELFF TGTGCCAGCAGCTTAGCGTTAGGCAGGGGGGAGAGTGCCGGGGAGCTGTTTTTT
TRBJ1-1 TRBD1 . TRBV2 CASSLTGYMNTEAFF TGTGCCAGCAGTCTGACAGGGTACATGAACACTGAAGCTTTCTTT
TRBJ2-5 TRBD2 once TRBV6-1 CASSDRGLAGGETQYF TGTGCCAGCAGTGATAGGGGACTAGCGGGCGGAGAGACCCAGTACTTC
TRBJ1-2 TRBD1 . TRBV19 CAQKKRTGRFSYGYTF TGTGCCCAAAAAAAAAGGACAGGGCGATTCAGCTATGGCTACACCTTC
TRBJ1-4 . few TRBV7-8 CASSLSEQNNEKLFF TGTGCCAGCAGCTTGTCGGAGCAGAATAATGAAAAACTGTTTTTT